Below, 5 T cell receptor beta chains from the same sample are listed, as sequenced in a study of cytomegalovirus exposure and HLA in healthy donors (dated by TCRdb to about 2017). The protocol used for the library was the immunoSEQ multiplex PCR assay. A mixture of 60 forward primers for TCR Vbeta segments and 13 reverse primers for TCR Jbeta segments was used in the multiplex PCR. TCRdb's version of the immuneACCESS table is confined to in-frame rearrangements and falls short of the full clone set. An unresolved V gene accounts for under half of the shortfall where checked; the remainder is of unknown origin. Here the sample has some 99,000 clones; 69% occur a single time. 4.5% to 5.5% of the sample is in the top ten clones. The source material was PBMCs. These receptors originate from a woman between 65 and 79 years old in good health and CMV-seropositive.

The chain uses TRBV11-1 and TRBJ2-5; TRBD1 matches at 7 bases. The ends lost 7 bases at V and 1 base at J; junction bases unmatched: 6. The CDR3 length is 14 residues. From germline, CDR1 is SGHAT and CDR2 FQDESV (reference sequence). This chain's CDR3 is CASTRQGTQETQYF. CDR3 nucleotide sequence: TGTGCCAGCACCCGACAGGGAACCCAAGAGACCCAGTACTTC.

The V and J genes are TRBV7-9 and TRBJ2-4; TRBD1 is a possible D gene (5 bases). In germline, CDR1 is SEHNR, CDR2 FQNEAQ (reference sequence). V was cut by 2 bases and J by 2 bases, with 13 bases left in between. This CDR3 comprises 16 residues. CDR3 residues: CASSLTPDSPKNIQYF. In DNA form, the CDR3 reads TGTGCCAGCAGCTTAACCCCAGACAGTCCCAAAAACATTCAGTACTTC. Filled out from reference TRBV7-9 and TRBJ2-4, the complete variable domain reads DTGVSQNPRHKITKRGQNVTFRCDPISEHNRLYWYRQTLGQGPEFLTYFQNEAQLEKSRLLSDRFSAERPKGSFSTLEIQRTEQGDSAMYLCASSLTPDSPKNIQYFGAGTRLSVL.

V gene TRBV6-6 combines with J gene TRBJ1-6; TRBD1 is a possible D gene (5 bases). CDR3 length equals 15 residues. V was pared by 6 bases and J by 5 bases, with 14 bases between. Germline CDR1 is MNHNY and CDR2 is SVGAGI (reference sequence). DNA of the CDR3: TGTGCCAGCAGGGTTCAGGGAAGAGATAATTCACCCCTCCACTTT. Residues: CASRVQGRDNSPLHF.

J is TRBJ2-2 and V is TRBV30; weak D call: TRBD2 (7 bases). The CDR3 totals 15 residues. From germline, CDR1 is GTSNPN and CDR2 SVGIG (reference sequence). V lost 0 bases and J lost 5, with 13 bases in between. CDR3 residues: CAWSVPGGVTGELFF. The CDR3 nucleotides read TGTGCCTGGAGTGTACCGGGGGGCGTGACCGGGGAGCTGTTTTTT.

This clone showed up just a few times. This chain joins TRBV2 and TRBJ1-1, with D uncertain. In germline, CDR1 is SNHLY, CDR2 FYNNEI. Trimming stripped 7 bases from V and 1 base from J, with 10 bases between. The CDR3 is 13 residues long. CDR3 loop: CASTLIENTEAFF. CDR3 nucleotide sequence: TGTGCCAGCACACTAATAGAGAACACTGAAGCTTTCTTT.